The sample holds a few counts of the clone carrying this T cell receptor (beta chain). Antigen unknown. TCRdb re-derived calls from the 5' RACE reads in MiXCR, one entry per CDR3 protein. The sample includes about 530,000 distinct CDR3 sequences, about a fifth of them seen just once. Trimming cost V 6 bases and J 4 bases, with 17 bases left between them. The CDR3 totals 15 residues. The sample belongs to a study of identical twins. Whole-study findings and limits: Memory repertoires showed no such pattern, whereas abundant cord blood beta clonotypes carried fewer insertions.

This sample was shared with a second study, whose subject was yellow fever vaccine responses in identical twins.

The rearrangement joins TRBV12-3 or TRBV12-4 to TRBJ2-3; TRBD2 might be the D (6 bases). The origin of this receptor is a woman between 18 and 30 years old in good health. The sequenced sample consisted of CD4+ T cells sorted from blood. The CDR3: CASSLTRLGADTQYF. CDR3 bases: TGTGCCAGCAGCCTAACCCGACTAGGCGCAGATACGCAGTATTTT.